A selection of T cell receptor beta chains follows, all from one sample in a study of T cell responses to AZD1222 COVID-19 vaccine. Repertoires were generated with immunoSEQ multiplex PCR, while TCRdb's copy carries only in-frame clones and drops some. There are around 130,000 clones in the sample; roughly nine tenths occur only once, and approximately 9.8% lies in the top ten. Source: peripheral blood, taken 28 days after the second AZD1222 dose. The receptors come from an adult who received the AZD1222 COVID-19 vaccine. The CDR3 runs from the conserved cysteine through the conserved F or W. A D gene is named only where the DNA matches it firmly. Not every row has a clone size; where given, it reads once, few, many or a size class.

j_gene,d_gene,abundance,v_gene,CDR3aa,CDR3nt
TRBJ1-5,.,.,TRBV6-1,CASSEAWGYSNQPQHF,TGTGCCAGCAGTGAAGCGTGGGGCTATAGCAATCAGCCCCAGCATTTT
TRBJ2-1,TRBD2,.,TRBV5-1,CASSLERGGLDEQFF,TGCGCCAGCAGCCTAGAGCGGGGGGGCCTCGATGAGCAGTTCTTC
TRBJ2-1,.,.,TRBV7-2,CASSLVVGAGDNEQFF,TGTGCCAGCAGCTTAGTAGTGGGGGCAGGGGACAATGAGCAGTTCTTC
TRBJ2-5,TRBD1,.,TRBV29-1,CSSRTGGMETQYF,TGCAGCTCCCGGACAGGGGGAATGGAGACCCAGTACTTC
TRBJ2-1,TRBD2,.,TRBV6-1,CASSEAGLAGVEQFF,TGTGCCAGCAGTGAAGCGGGACTAGCGGGTGTTGAGCAGTTCTTC
TRBJ1-2,.,.,TRBV19,CAAARWGGLYGYTF,TGTGCCGCCGCGAGGTGGGGGGGTCTCTATGGCTACACCTTC
TRBJ2-5,.,.,TRBV7-2,CASSLGAVKETQYF,TGTGCCAGCAGCTTAGGGGCCGTAAAAGAGACCCAGTACTTC
TRBJ2-5,.,.,TRBV5-4,CASKTMADQETQYF,TGTGCCAGCAAGACTATGGCGGACCAAGAGACCCAGTACTTC
TRBJ1-1,.,.,TRBV5-1,CASSLVQMNTEAFF,TGCGCCAGCAGCTTGGTGCAGATGAACACTGAAGCTTTCTTT
TRBJ2-7,.,once,TRBV18,CASSPDRYEQYF,TGTGCCAGCTCCCCAGACAGGTACGAGCAGTACTTC
TRBJ1-5,.,.,TRBV6-1,CASSEWGSNQPQHF,TGTGCCAGCAGTGAATGGGGCAGCAATCAGCCCCAGCATTTT
TRBJ1-6,.,.,TRBV6-2/TRBV6-3,CASSYRGSSYNSPLHF,TGTGCCAGCAGTTATCGCGGGAGCTCCTATAATTCACCCCTCCACTTT
TRBJ2-2,.,.,TRBV5-1,CASSQSNTGELFF,TGCGCCAGCAGCCAGAGTAACACCGGGGAGCTGTTTTTT
TRBJ2-4,TRBD1,.,TRBV18,CASSPGTDGDIQYF,TGTGCCAGCTCACCTGGGACAGACGGGGACATTCAGTACTTC
TRBJ2-2,TRBD2,few,TRBV5-1,CASSLSGAGELFF,TGCGCCAGCAGCTTGAGCGGGGCCGGGGAGCTGTTTTTT
TRBJ1-3,.,.,TRBV2,CASSRDRSGNTIYF,TGTGCCAGCAGTCGGGACCGCTCTGGAAACACCATATATTTT
TRBJ2-7,TRBD2,few,TRBV4-1,CARCGRAEDPYEQYF,TGCGCCAGGTGCGGGAGGGCCGAGGATCCCTACGAGCAGTACTTC
TRBJ1-4,.,.,TRBV18,CASSPDSTGEKLFF,TGTGCCAGCTCACCGGACAGTACCGGTGAAAAACTGTTTTTT
TRBJ2-6,.,.,TRBV6-1,CASSEVGPFYSGANVLTF,TGTGCCAGCAGTGAAGTAGGGCCCTTCTACTCTGGGGCCAACGTCCTGACTTTC
TRBJ1-5,.,.,TRBV3-1/TRBV3-2,CASSQDGGFIQPQHF,TGTGCCAGCAGCCAAGATGGAGGGTTCATACAGCCCCAGCATTTT
TRBJ2-3,TRBD2,.,TRBV2,CASSAQRGSTDTQYF,TGTGCCAGCAGTGCCCAGCGGGGGAGCACAGATACGCAGTATTTT
TRBJ1-6,TRBD1,once,TRBV10-3,CAIKDGTGYNSPLHF,TGTGCCATCAAGGACGGGACAGGTTATAATTCACCCCTCCACTTT
TRBJ1-4,.,.,TRBV5-6,CASSLGGQHNEKLFF,TGTGCCAGCAGCTTGGGGGGGCAGCATAATGAAAAACTGTTTTTT
TRBJ1-1,.,.,TRBV3-1/TRBV3-2,CASSREGRMNTEAFF,TGTGCCAGCAGCCGCGAGGGAAGGATGAACACTGAAGCTTTCTTT
TRBJ2-3,.,once,TRBV5-1,CASSLALFEADTQYF,TGCGCCAGCAGCTTGGCCCTATTTGAGGCAGATACGCAGTATTTT
TRBJ2-3,.,.,TRBV7-8,CASSPSASGTDTQYF,TGTGCCAGCAGCCCGAGCGCTAGCGGCACAGATACGCAGTATTTT
TRBJ1-6,.,.,TRBV18,CASSPGAMDSPLHF,TGTGCCAGCTCACCCGGGGCAATGGATTCACCCCTCCACTTT